Listed below are T cell receptor beta chains from one sample, sequenced in a study of blood T cell repertoires in COVID-19. Method: immunoSEQ multiplex PCR; TCRdb's copy keeps in-frame clones and lacks some. This sample has 300,000 to 350,000 clones; 80% to 90% occur once, and the top ten carry around 4%. The sample consisted of PBMCs or T cells enriched from blood (not recorded which). These receptors were collected from a woman in her thirties or forties with acute COVID-19. Both conserved end residues are trimmed from each CDR3. Clone size is shown for a subset of rows, as once, few, many or a class of expanded clone.

j_call v_call clone_size cdr3_aa
TRBJ1-1 TRBV19 - ASSMQGAGNTEAF
TRBJ2-5 TRBV3-1/TRBV3-2 - ASRGQGPQETQY
TRBJ1-4 TRBV6-5 - ASSYSGANGEKLF
TRBJ2-2 TRBV7-9 - ASSSWGRTSVANTGELF
TRBJ2-7 TRBV6-4 once ASSEGPQYGTYEQY
TRBJ1-5 TRBV19 - ASDAQGGGQPQH
TRBJ1-1 TRBV7-9 few ASSFNRNTEAF
TRBJ2-5 TRBV9 - ASSAGGTEETQY
TRBJ2-7 TRBV7-2 - ASSLARTSYEQY
TRBJ2-3 TRBV4-2 - ASSQVAGGNTDTQY
TRBJ1-5 TRBV7-2 - ASSPREDGNQPQH
TRBJ1-3 TRBV19 - ASIRTGTALSGNTIY
TRBJ1-1 TRBV27 once ASSLSHRDTEAF
TRBJ2-7 TRBV19 - ASSGTSGSYEQY
TRBJ1-2 TRBV7-9 - ASSPEAQGSYT
TRBJ2-7 TRBV28 - ASSFPPGQY
TRBJ2-5 TRBV7-2 - ASSLLWGQQETQY
TRBJ2-7 TRBV5-1 - ARGVTYEQY
TRBJ2-2 TRBV10-3 - AISDPRGHTGELF
TRBJ2-7 TRBV9 - ASSVAAGQGIYEQY
TRBJ2-2 TRBV11-3 - ASSSGSPRTGELF
TRBJ1-1 TRBV7-2 - ASSFRGGADTEAF
TRBJ1-6 TRBV7-2 - ASSQRQGGWIYNSPLH
TRBJ1-5 TRBV20-1 - SASQQGAVRGQPQH
TRBJ2-5 TRBV5-5 - ASRKGWTSWETQY
TRBJ1-5 TRBV10-3 - AISELGQGPQH
TRBJ1-1 TRBV7-2 - ASSAGQGGTEAF
TRBJ1-1 TRBV18 - ASSRNRDGTEAF
TRBJ2-7 TRBV7-2 - ASSLGTVIYEQY
TRBJ1-5 TRBV5-6 few ASSLATGQPQH
TRBJ2-7 TRBV5-4 - ASSQGGSSTYEQY
TRBJ2-3 TRBV7-2 - ASSLAPGHRTDTQY
TRBJ2-5 TRBV28 few ASSLLAGQETQY
TRBJ1-2 TRBV5-6 - ASSLSQGIT
TRBJ2-6 TRBV2 once ASSETSSGANVLT
TRBJ2-1 TRBV9 - ASSVVPTPGLSSYNEQF
TRBJ1-2 TRBV7-2 - ASSFGDREAYGYT
TRBJ1-5 TRBV7-2 - ASSPEGREGNQPQH
TRBJ1-2 TRBV15 - ATSRVGGVDGYT
TRBJ1-1 TRBV18 - ASSPNRDTEAF